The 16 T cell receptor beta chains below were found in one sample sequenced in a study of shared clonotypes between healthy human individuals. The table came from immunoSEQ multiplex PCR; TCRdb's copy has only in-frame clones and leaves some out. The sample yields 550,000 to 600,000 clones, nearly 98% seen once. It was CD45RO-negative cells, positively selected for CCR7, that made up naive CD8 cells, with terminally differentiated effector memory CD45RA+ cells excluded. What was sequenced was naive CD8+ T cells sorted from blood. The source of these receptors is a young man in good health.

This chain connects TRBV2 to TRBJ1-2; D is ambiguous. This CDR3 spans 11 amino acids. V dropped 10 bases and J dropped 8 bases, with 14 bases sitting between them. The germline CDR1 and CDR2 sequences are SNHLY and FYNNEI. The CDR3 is CATLGSLGYTF. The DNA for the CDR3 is TGTGCCACCCTCGGTAGTCTAGGCTACACCTTC.

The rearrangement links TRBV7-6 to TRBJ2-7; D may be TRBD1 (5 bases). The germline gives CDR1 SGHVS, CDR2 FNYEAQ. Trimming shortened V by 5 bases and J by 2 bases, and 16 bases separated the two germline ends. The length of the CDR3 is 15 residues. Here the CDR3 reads CASSPGASSAYEQYF. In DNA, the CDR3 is TGTGCCAGCAGCCCTGGGGCGTCAAGTGCCTACGAGCAGTACTTC.

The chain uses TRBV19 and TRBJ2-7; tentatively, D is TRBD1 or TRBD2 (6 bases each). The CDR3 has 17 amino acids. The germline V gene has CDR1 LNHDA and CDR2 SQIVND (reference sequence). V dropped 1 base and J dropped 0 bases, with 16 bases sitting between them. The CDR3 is CASSIGPGARNSYEQYF. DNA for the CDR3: TGTGCCAGTAGTATAGGTCCGGGGGCGCGTAACTCCTACGAGCAGTACTTC.

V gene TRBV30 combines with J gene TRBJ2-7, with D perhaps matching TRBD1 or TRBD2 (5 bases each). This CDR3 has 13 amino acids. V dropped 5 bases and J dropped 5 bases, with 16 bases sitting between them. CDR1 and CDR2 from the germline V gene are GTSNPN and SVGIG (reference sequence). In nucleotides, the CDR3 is TGTGCCTGGGGACACGGACTCGGGGACGAGCAGTACTTC. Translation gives CAWGHGLGDEQYF.

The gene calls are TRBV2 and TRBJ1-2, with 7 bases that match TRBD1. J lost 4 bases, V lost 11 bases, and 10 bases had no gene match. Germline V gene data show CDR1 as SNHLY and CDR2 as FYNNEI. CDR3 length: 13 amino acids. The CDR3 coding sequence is TGTGCCTCCTTAACTCGGGACAGCTATGGCTACACCTTC. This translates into CASLTRDSYGYTF. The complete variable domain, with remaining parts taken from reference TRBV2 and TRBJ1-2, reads EPEVTQTPSHQVTQMGQEVILRCVPISNHLYFYWYRQILGQKVEFLVSFYNNEISEKSEIFDDQFSVERPDGSNFTLKIRSTKLEDSAMYFCASLTRDSYGYTFGSGTRLTVV.

CDR3 nucleotide sequence: TGTGCCAGCAGCTTAGCAACGGATAGCGGGAGGAGGGGGGAGACCCAGTACTTC. Protein: CASSLATDSGRRGETQYF. The chain recombines TRBV7-8 with TRBJ2-5; 10 bases match TRBD2. CDR3 length: 18 amino acids. From germline, CDR1 is SGHVS and CDR2 FQNEAQ. V lost 0 bases and J lost 5; bases outside the gene matches: 12.

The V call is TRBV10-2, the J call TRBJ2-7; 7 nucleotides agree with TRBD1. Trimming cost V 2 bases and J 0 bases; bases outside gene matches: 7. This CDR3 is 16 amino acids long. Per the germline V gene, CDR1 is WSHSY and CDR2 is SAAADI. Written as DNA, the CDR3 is TGCGCCAGCAGTGAGCCCCGACAGGGTAGCTCCTACGAGCAGTACTTC. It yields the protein CASSEPRQGSSYEQYF.

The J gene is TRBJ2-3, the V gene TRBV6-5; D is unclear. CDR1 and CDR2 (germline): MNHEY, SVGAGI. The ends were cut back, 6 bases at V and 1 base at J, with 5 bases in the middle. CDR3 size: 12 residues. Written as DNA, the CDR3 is TGTGCCAGCAGCAGAGGCACAGATACGCAGTATTTT. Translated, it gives CASSRGTDTQYF.

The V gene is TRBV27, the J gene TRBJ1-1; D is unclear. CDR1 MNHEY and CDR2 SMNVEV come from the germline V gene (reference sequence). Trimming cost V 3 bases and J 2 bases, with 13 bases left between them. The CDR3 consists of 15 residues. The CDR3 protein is CASSFLRQVNTEAFF. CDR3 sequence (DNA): TGTGCCAGCAGTTTCCTCCGGCAGGTTAACACTGAAGCTTTCTTT.

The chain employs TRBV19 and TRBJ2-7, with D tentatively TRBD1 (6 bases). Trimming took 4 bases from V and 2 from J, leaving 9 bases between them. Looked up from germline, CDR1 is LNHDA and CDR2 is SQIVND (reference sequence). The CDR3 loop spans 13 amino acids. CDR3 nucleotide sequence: TGTGCCAGTAGTACGACAGGTACCTACGAGCAGTACTTC. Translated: CASSTTGTYEQYF.

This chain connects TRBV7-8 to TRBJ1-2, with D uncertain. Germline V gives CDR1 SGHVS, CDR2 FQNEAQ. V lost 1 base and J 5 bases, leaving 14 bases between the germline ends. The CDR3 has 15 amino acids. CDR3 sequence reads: CASSLDVVRSYGYTF. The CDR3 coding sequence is TGTGCCAGCAGCTTAGATGTAGTCCGGTCGTATGGCTACACCTTC.

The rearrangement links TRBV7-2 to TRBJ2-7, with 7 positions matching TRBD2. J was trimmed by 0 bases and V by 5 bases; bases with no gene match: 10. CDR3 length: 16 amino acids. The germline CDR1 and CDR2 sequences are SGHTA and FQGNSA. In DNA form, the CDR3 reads TGTGCCAGCAGCCCGCAAAGCGGGGTCAGCTCCTACGAGCAGTACTTC. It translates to CASSPQSGVSSYEQYF. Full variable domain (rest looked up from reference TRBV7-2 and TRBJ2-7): GAGVSQSPSNKVTEKGKDVELRCDPISGHTALYWYRQSLGQGLEFLIYFQGNSAPDKSGLPSDRFSAERTGGSVSTLTIQRTQQEDSAVYLCASSPQSGVSSYEQYFGPGTRLTVT.

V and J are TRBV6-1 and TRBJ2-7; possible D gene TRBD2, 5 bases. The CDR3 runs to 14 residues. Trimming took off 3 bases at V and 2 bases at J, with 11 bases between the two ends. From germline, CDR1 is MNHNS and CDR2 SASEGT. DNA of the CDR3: TGTGCCAGCAGTGACCTAGACGGGGCCTACGAGCAGTACTTC. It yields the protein CASSDLDGAYEQYF.

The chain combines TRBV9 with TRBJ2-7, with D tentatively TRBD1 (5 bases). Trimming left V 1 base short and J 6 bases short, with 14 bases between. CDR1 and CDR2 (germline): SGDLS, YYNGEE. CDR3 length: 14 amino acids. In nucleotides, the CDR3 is TGTGCCAGCAGCGTAAACGACATGGGGCCCGAGCAGTACTTC. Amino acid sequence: CASSVNDMGPEQYF.

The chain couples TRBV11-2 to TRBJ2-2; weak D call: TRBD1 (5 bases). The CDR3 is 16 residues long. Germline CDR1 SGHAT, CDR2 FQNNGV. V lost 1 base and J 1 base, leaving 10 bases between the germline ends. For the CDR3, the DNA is TGTGCCAGCAGCTTAGTAGTAGGACAGAACACCGGGGAGCTGTTTTTT. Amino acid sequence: CASSLVVGQNTGELFF.

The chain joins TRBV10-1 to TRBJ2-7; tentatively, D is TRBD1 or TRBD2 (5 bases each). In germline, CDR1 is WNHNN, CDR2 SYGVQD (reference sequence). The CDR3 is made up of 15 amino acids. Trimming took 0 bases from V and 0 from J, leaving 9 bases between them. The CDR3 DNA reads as TGCGCCAGCAGTGAGTCCCCAGGGAGCTCCTACGAGCAGTACTTC. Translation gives CASSESPGSSYEQYF.